These 19 T cell receptor beta chains originate from one sample sequenced in a study of identical twins. TCRdb analysed the 5' RACE reads with MiXCR anew, one entry per CDR3 protein. The top ten clones hold around 1.6% of a sample with 500,000 to 650,000 distinct CDR3 sequences, under 8.5% of them seen once. In addition, the sample was reused for a study of yellow fever vaccine responses in identical twins.

Sequenced material: PBMCs. These receptors all stem from a woman aged 18-29 years in good health.

This chain uses TRBV6-6 with TRBJ1-2; D unresolved. Looked up from germline, CDR1 is MNHNY and CDR2 is SVGAGI (reference sequence). The CDR3 spans 12 residues. V lost 4 bases and J lost 6, with 9 bases in between. Here the CDR3 reads CASSWAGDGYTF. The CDR3 bases are TGTGCCAGCAGTTGGGCGGGTGATGGCTACACCTTC.

The chain links TRBV11-2 to TRBJ2-7, with 7 bases aligning to TRBD1. The CDR3 has 15 amino acids. V lost 5 bases to trimming and J lost 3 bases; unmatched junction nucleotides: 10. Per the germline V gene, CDR1 is SGHAT and CDR2 is FQNNGV. The CDR3 reads CASSTGQAGYYEQYF. The CDR3 bases are TGTGCCAGCAGCACAGGACAGGCTGGGTACTACGAGCAGTACTTC. The entire variable domain, with the rest obtained from reference TRBV11-2 and TRBJ2-7, is as follows: EAGVAQSPRYKIIEKRQSVAFWCNPISGHATLYWYQQILGQGPKLLIQFQNNGVVDDSQLPKDRFSAERLKGVDSTLKIQPAKLEDSAVYLCASSTGQAGYYEQYFGPGTRLTVT.

Only a few counts were recorded for this clonotype. CDR3 sequence reads: CSVATVSYEQYF. CDR3 bases: TGCAGCGTTGCCACGGTTTCCTACGAGCAGTACTTC. V gene TRBV29-1 combines with J gene TRBJ2-7; D uncertain. V was clipped by 4 bases and J by 1 base, with 8 bases between them. CDR1 and CDR2 from the germline V gene are SQVTM and ANQGSEA. CDR3 length equals 12 residues.

This clonotype came up a few times. V usage is TRBV4-1 and J usage is TRBJ2-3, with 7 bases identical to TRBD1. The CDR3 spans 16 residues. J gave up 3 bases and V 0 bases, and 6 bases lay outside the gene matches. Germline V gene data show CDR1 as MGHRA and CDR2 as YSYEKL. The CDR3 sequence: CASSQDWSRGTDTQYF. The DNA of the CDR3 is TGCGCCAGCAGCCAAGATTGGAGCAGGGGGACAGATACGCAGTATTTT.

The chain uses TRBV4-1 and TRBJ2-2, with 7 nucleotides matching TRBD1. CDR1 is MGHRA, CDR2 YSYEKL, per germline. CDR3 length: 17 amino acids. Trimming cost V 1 base and J 5 bases; bases outside gene matches: 10. The CDR3 sequence: CASSQGPRQGITGELFF. For the CDR3, the DNA is TGCGCCAGCAGCCAAGGTCCCCGACAGGGAATAACCGGGGAGCTGTTTTTT.

This rearrangement joins TRBV2 to TRBJ2-5; D tentatively fits TRBD1 or TRBD2 (5 bases each). CDR1 and CDR2 from the germline V gene are SNHLY and FYNNEI. The CDR3 length is 16 residues. Trimming shortened V by 3 bases and J by 5 bases, and 19 bases separated the two germline ends. The CDR3, as DNA: TGTGCCAGCAGTGATTGGGACCGAAAAACCAAGGAGACCCAGTACTTC. Translating gives CASSDWDRKTKETQYF.

This clonotype was detected only a few times. The chain uses TRBV6-5 and TRBJ2-1; D not certain. Germline-derived CDR1 and CDR2 are MNHEY and SVGAGI. V was trimmed by 0 bases and J by 8 bases, leaving 14 bases between them. The CDR3 runs to 15 residues. CDR3 nucleotides: TGTGCCAGCAGTTACTCCAGCTTGTCTCTCGATGAGCAGTTCTTC. It is translated as CASSYSSLSLDEQFF.

This clonotype turned up a few times. The rearrangement links TRBV25-1 to TRBJ1-1, with D tentatively TRBD1 (5 bases). The V gene lost 7 bases and the J gene lost 10 bases, with 16 bases spanning the gap. CDR1 MGHDK and CDR2 SYGVNS come from the germline V gene. The CDR3 totals 12 residues. The CDR3 region has the DNA TGTGCCAGCACCTTTGGGGACCTCGGAGCTTTCTTT. Protein: CASTFGDLGAFF. Based on the CDR3 plus reference TRBV25-1 and TRBJ1-1, the full variable domain is EADIYQTPRYLVIGTGKKITLECSQTMGHDKMYWYQQDPGMELHLIHYSYGVNSTEKGDLSSESTVSRIRTEHFPLTLESARPSHTSQYLCASTFGDLGAFFGQGTRLTVV.

This clonotype was recorded at least ten times. This chain links TRBV3-1 with TRBJ1-1, with 11 bases aligning to TRBD1. The CDR3 covers 18 residues. Germline loops: CDR1 LGHDT, CDR2 YNNKEL (reference sequence). The trim removed 5 bases at V and 4 bases at J, leaving 15 bases unmatched. CDR3 nucleotides: TGTGCCAGCAGCTCCCCGCGAAAGGACAGGGGGCGTACCACTGAAGCTTTCTTT. This encodes CASSSPRKDRGRTTEAFF.

This clonotype was seen only a few times. V usage is TRBV5-1 and J usage is TRBJ2-5; 13 bases match TRBD2. The CDR3 consists of 16 residues. Germline loops: CDR1 SGHRS, CDR2 YFSETQ. V trimming: 5 bases; J trimming: 2 bases; junction bases outside the gene matches: 6. CDR3 bases: TGCGCCAGCAGAAGACTAGCGGGGGGTAAACAAGAGACCCAGTACTTC. Translation: CASRRLAGGKQETQYF.

On this clonotype: A read error is possible here, since a much larger clone lies one base away. V and J are TRBV5-1 and TRBJ1-1; no firm D call. Looked up from germline, CDR1 is SGHRS and CDR2 is YFSETQ. The CDR3 is made up of 13 amino acids. CDR3: CASILLPDTEAFF. The CDR3 coding sequence is TGCGCCAGCATCTTGTTGCCAGATACTGAAGCTTTCTTT.

The chain recombines TRBV3-1 with TRBJ1-4; D might be TRBD1 (6 bases). Per germline, CDR1 LGHDT and CDR2 YNNKEL (reference sequence). The CDR3 consists of 15 residues. V lost 4 bases and J lost 4, with 13 bases in between. The CDR3: CASSRQGHNNEKLFF. The CDR3 region has the DNA TGTGCCAGCAGCCGGCAGGGGCATAATAATGAAAAACTGTTTTTT.

The chain is built from TRBV2 and TRBJ2-7, with 9 bases fitting TRBD1. There are 13 residues in the CDR3. Germline CDR1 and CDR2: SNHLY and FYNNEI. The ends lost 6 bases at V and 4 bases at J; junction bases unmatched: 4. CDR3 region: CASRGTGIYEQYV. The CDR3 DNA follows: TGTGCCAGCAGGGGGACAGGGATTTACGAGCAGTACGTC.

This clonotype showed up many times. CDR3 protein: CASSVSSSYNEQFF. For the CDR3, the DNA is TGTGCCAGCAGTGTATCTAGCTCCTACAATGAGCAGTTCTTC. V is TRBV2 and J is TRBJ2-1; D not certain. Germline V gene data show CDR1 as SNHLY and CDR2 as FYNNEI. CDR3 length: 14 residues. Trimming stripped 4 bases from V and 0 bases from J, with 7 bases between.

This clonotype was detected a few times. V and J are TRBV4-1 and TRBJ2-2; D remains ambiguous. V was cut by 6 bases and J by 1 base, with 12 bases left in between. The germline CDR1 and CDR2 sequences are MGHRA and YSYEKL. The CDR3 length is 15 residues. The CDR3 DNA sequence: TGCGCCAGCAGTTTGCAGGATTTGAACACCGGGGAGCTGTTTTTT. It is translated as CASSLQDLNTGELFF.

This clonotype has only a few counts. The rearrangement joins TRBV7-9 to TRBJ2-4; D call uncertain. The CDR3 loop spans 14 amino acids. V was shortened by 3 bases and J by 7 bases, with 13 bases between the two germline ends. Germline V gene sequence: CDR1 SEHNR, CDR2 FQNEAQ (reference sequence). DNA for the CDR3: TGTGCCAGCAGCTTTAACGGGCCGAGTAACATTCAGTACTTC. Its translation: CASSFNGPSNIQYF.

V gene TRBV3-1 combines with J gene TRBJ2-3, with 7 bases identical to TRBD2. Per germline, CDR1 LGHDT and CDR2 YNNKEL (reference sequence). V dropped 7 bases and J dropped 4; count of bases not matched to a gene: 8. This CDR3 has 14 amino acids. As DNA, the CDR3 is TGTGCCAGCATGGGGAGGGCCGGGCCAGATACGCAGTATTTT. It yields the protein CASMGRAGPDTQYF.

The V call is TRBV9, the J call TRBJ1-4; D is undetermined. The V end lost 0 bases, the J end lost 7 bases, and 13 bases lay between the germline ends. Germline assignment: CDR1 SGDLS and CDR2 YYNGEE. The CDR3 length is 15 residues. The CDR3 bases are TGTGCCAGCAGCGTAGCCCCACAGTCGGCTGAAAAACTGTTTTTT. Protein: CASSVAPQSAEKLFF.

The chain has TRBV12-3 or TRBV12-4 and TRBJ1-2, with 7 bases aligning to TRBD1. The CDR3 is made up of 13 amino acids. The ends lost 6 bases at V and 5 bases at J; junction bases unmatched: 6. CDR3: CASSPEGAYGYTF. In DNA form, the CDR3 reads TGTGCCAGCAGCCCTGAGGGGGCGTATGGCTACACCTTC.